This T cell receptor (beta chain) was recorded in a study of CD8 T cells in ankylosing spondylitis. The study, taken as a whole, reports: Disease-linked clones reportedly concentrated significantly in matched ankylosing spondylitis synovial fluid. Made up of fewer than 10 highly homologous variants, a TCR beta motif appeared characteristic of ankylosing spondylitis blood.

TCRdb re-derived calls from the 5' RACE reads in MiXCR, one entry per CDR3 protein. The repertoire holds fewer than 500,000 distinct CDR3 sequences, with roughly 25% as singletons. On this clonotype itself: The antigen remains unidentified.

The CDR3 is made up of 15 amino acids. Germline CDR1 MNHEY, CDR2 SMNVEV (reference sequence). Trimming pared 2 bases from V and 4 bases from J, leaving 11 bases between. The sequencing sample was made of blood, either unsorted or a sorted T cell fraction (not recorded which). The chain uses TRBV27 and TRBJ2-2, with D tentatively TRBD2 (6 bases). This sequence was found in a male donor with ankylosing spondylitis. The CDR3 sequence: CASSLSGRTTGELFF. The CDR3 nucleotides are TGTGCCAGCAGTTTAAGTGGGAGGACCACCGGGGAGCTGTTTTTT.